The 28 T cell receptor beta chains listed next were all sequenced from one sample in a study of cytomegalovirus exposure and HLA in healthy donors. The data were produced by immunoSEQ multiplex PCR, yet TCRdb's version contains in-frame clones alone and is incomplete. Of about 50,000 clones listed, 85% to 95% are singletons. Material for sequencing was PBMCs. The receptors stem from a woman aged 18-29 years in good health and CMV-seropositive.

This rearrangement joins TRBV14 to TRBJ1-2; tentative D call: TRBD1 (5 bases). From germline, CDR1 is SGHDN and CDR2 FVKESK. V lost 6 bases to trimming and J lost 0 bases, with 8 bases between them. The CDR3 loop spans 13 amino acids. The CDR3 DNA sequence: TGTGCCAGCAGTCCGACAGCTAACTATGGCTACACCTTC. Protein product: CASSPTANYGYTF.

This chain links TRBV19 with TRBJ2-1; the D gene is possibly TRBD2 (6 bases). The CDR3 has 14 residues. The V end lost 6 bases, the J end lost 12 bases, and 21 bases lay between the germline ends. Per germline, CDR1 LNHDA and CDR2 SQIVND (reference sequence). The chain's CDR3 is CASSPPGGALGQFF. The CDR3 nucleotides read TGTGCCAGTAGCCCCCCTGGCGGGGCACTTGGGCAGTTCTTC. The entire variable domain, with the rest obtained from reference TRBV19 and TRBJ2-1, is as follows: DGGITQSPKYLFRKEGQNVTLSCEQNLNHDAMYWYRQDPGQGLRLIYYSQIVNDFQKGDIAEGYSVSREKKESFPLTVTSAQKNPTAFYLCASSPPGGALGQFFGPGTRLTVL.

The DNA of the CDR3 is TGTGCCAGCAGACGTTACAGGGATGGAGAGACCCAGTACTTC. Amino acid sequence: CASRRYRDGETQYF. The chain recombines TRBV6-1 with TRBJ2-5; the D gene is possibly TRBD1 (6 bases). The V end was cut by 6 bases, the J end by 4 bases, with 15 bases between. From germline, CDR1 is MNHNS and CDR2 SASEGT. This CDR3 spans 14 amino acids.

The chain links TRBV5-3 to TRBJ2-7; the match to TRBD2 covers 12 bases. TRBV5-3 is an open reading frame, and its role is uncertain. J gave up 1 base and V 5 bases, and 13 bases lay outside the gene matches. The CDR3 sequence is 18 residues long. The CDR3 region has the DNA TGTGCCAGAAGTCGATCGATGACTAGCGGGGGCCTATCCTACGAGCAGTACTTC. Residues: CARSRSMTSGGLSYEQYF.

This chain uses TRBV7-2 with TRBJ2-1; 10 nucleotides agree with TRBD1. This CDR3 comprises 14 residues. V shed 4 bases, J shed 8 bases, and the junction held 5 bases outside the gene matches. Per the germline V gene, CDR1 is SGHTA and CDR2 is FQGNSA. The CDR3 DNA is TGTGCCAGCAGCTCGGACAGGGGGAGGGATGAGCAGTTCTTC. This sequence encodes CASSSDRGRDEQFF.

This chain joins TRBV2 and TRBJ2-3; a possible D gene is TRBD2 (5 bases). Per the germline V gene, CDR1 is SNHLY and CDR2 is FYNNEI. The CDR3 consists of 18 residues. Trimming took 2 bases from V and 0 from J, leaving 18 bases between them. CDR3 coding DNA: TGTGCCAGCAGTGAAAACCCCTTCAGCGGAACTAGCACAGATACGCAGTATTTT. Amino acids: CASSENPFSGTSTDTQYF.

V usage is TRBV11-2 and J usage is TRBJ1-2; perhaps TRBD1 as D (5 bases). The CDR3 loop spans 16 amino acids. V was pared by 5 bases and J by 2 bases, with 18 bases between. CDR1 and CDR2 (germline): SGHAT, FQNNGV. Here the CDR3 DNA reads TGTGCCAGCAGCCCCTCCATGGACACCGCCAACTATGGCTACACCTTC. It encodes CASSPSMDTANYGYTF. The full variable domain, with the rest looked up from reference TRBV11-2 and TRBJ1-2, is EAGVAQSPRYKIIEKRQSVAFWCNPISGHATLYWYQQILGQGPKLLIQFQNNGVVDDSQLPKDRFSAERLKGVDSTLKIQPAKLEDSAVYLCASSPSMDTANYGYTFGSGTRLTVV.

The rearrangement joins TRBV27 to TRBJ1-1; TRBD1 matches 11 bases. This CDR3 comprises 16 residues. Germline V CDR1 and CDR2: MNHEY, SMNVEV (reference sequence). V shed 3 bases, J shed 1 base, and the junction held 4 bases outside the gene matches. The CDR3 coding sequence is TGTGCCAGCAGTTTTCGGGACAGGGGGACGAACACTGAAGCTTTCTTT. It yields the protein CASSFRDRGTNTEAFF.

The V and J genes are TRBV5-1 and TRBJ2-7, with 8 bases identical to TRBD1. Germline V lookup: CDR1 SGHRS, CDR2 YFSETQ. Germline trimming cut 4 bases from V and 9 bases from J; bases unmatched to any gene: 15. This CDR3 is built from 15 residues. The CDR3 is CASSEFDRGILGQYF. The CDR3 DNA is TGCGCCAGCAGCGAGTTCGACAGGGGAATTCTCGGGCAGTACTTC.

The V call is TRBV27, the J call TRBJ1-6; unclear D gene. Deletions cut 6 bases from V and 9 bases from J, with 18 bases between. This CDR3 spans 15 amino acids. Germline V CDR1 and CDR2: MNHEY, SMNVEV (reference sequence). As DNA, the CDR3 is TGTGCCAGCAGGACCCCATGGATCAGCGGTTCACCCCTCCACTTT. Its translation is CASRTPWISGSPLHF.

V usage is TRBV27 and J usage is TRBJ1-1, with 9 bases aligning to TRBD1. Germline V gives CDR1 MNHEY, CDR2 SMNVEV (reference sequence). The CDR3 is 14 amino acids. After removal of 5 bases from V and 1 base from J, the junction contained 2 bases not matched to a gene. CDR3 nucleotide sequence: TGTGCCAGCAGTCACAGGGGGCCGAACACTGAAGCTTTCTTT. This sequence encodes CASSHRGPNTEAFF.

This chain connects TRBV15 to TRBJ1-2; no firm D call. This CDR3 is 15 amino acids long. Germline V gives CDR1 LNHNV, CDR2 YYDKDF (reference sequence). Trimming cost V 0 bases and J 4 bases, with 12 bases left between them. CDR3 in amino acids: CATSRDREKSYGYTF. The CDR3 bases are TGTGCCACCAGCAGAGATAGGGAGAAGAGCTATGGCTACACCTTC.

The chain links TRBV9 to TRBJ1-6; no firm D call. Trimming pared 5 bases from V and 0 bases from J, leaving 12 bases between. Germline V gives CDR1 SGDLS, CDR2 YYNGEE. The CDR3 totals 16 residues. CDR3 loop: CASRGRDSSYNSPLHF. CDR3 sequence (DNA): TGTGCCAGCAGAGGACGGGATAGCTCCTATAATTCACCCCTCCACTTT. The complete variable domain, with remaining parts taken from reference TRBV9 and TRBJ1-6, reads DSGVTQTPKHLITATGQRVTLRCSPRSGDLSVYWYQQSLDQGLQFLIQYYNGEERAKGNILERFSAQQFPDLHSELNLSSLELGDSALYFCASRGRDSSYNSPLHFGNGTRLTVT.

The chain has TRBV18 and TRBJ2-6; 7 bases are shared with TRBD1. Losses at the gene ends were 5 bases for V and 4 bases for J; bases not matched to a gene: 11. The CDR3 spans 17 residues. The germline CDR1 and CDR2 sequences are KGHSH and LQKENI. CDR3 bases: TGTGCCAGCTCATCCAGGGACAGAAAGGCCGGGGCCAACGTCCTGACTTTC. It is translated as CASSSRDRKAGANVLTF.

The rearrangement joins TRBV9 to TRBJ1-2; D is perhaps TRBD1 (6 bases). From germline, CDR1 is SGDLS and CDR2 YYNGEE. This CDR3 is built from 13 residues. Trimming left V 3 bases short and J 2 bases short, with 8 bases between. CDR3 bases: TGTGCCAGCAGCGCTACAGGGAACTATGGCTACACCTTC. Translated: CASSATGNYGYTF.

The rearrangement uses TRBV5-4 and TRBJ1-2; a possible D gene is TRBD1 (6 bases). The CDR3 consists of 13 residues. The V and J ends lost 6 bases and 1 base respectively, with 10 bases between them. CDR1 is SGHNT, CDR2 YYREEE, per germline (reference sequence). CDR3 amino acids: CASIGDINYGYTF. Here the CDR3 DNA reads TGTGCCAGCATTGGGGACATTAACTATGGCTACACCTTC.

This chain links TRBV7-2 with TRBJ1-1, with D maybe TRBD1 (5 bases). Between the trimmed V and J ends, which lost 5 bases and 2 bases, there was a span of 12 bases. Germline values: CDR1 SGHTA, CDR2 FQGNSA. There are 14 residues in the CDR3. The CDR3 sequence: CASSVTAFNTEAFF. CDR3 sequence (DNA): TGTGCCAGCAGCGTGACAGCTTTTAACACTGAAGCTTTCTTT.

CDR3 protein: CASSASGGAAYEQYF. The CDR3 DNA is TGTGCCAGCAGCGCCAGCGGGGGCGCCGCCTACGAGCAGTACTTC. The V call is TRBV9, the J call TRBJ2-7; 8 bases map to TRBD2. The V and J ends lost 3 bases and 2 bases, in that order; junction bases with no gene match: 7. Germline lookup yields CDR1 SGDLS and CDR2 YYNGEE. The length of the CDR3 is 15 residues.

The chain has TRBV9 and TRBJ2-1; 8 bases are a match to TRBD2. This CDR3 has 16 amino acids. Per the germline V gene, CDR1 is SGDLS and CDR2 is YYNGEE. Trimming cost V 0 bases and J 2 bases; bases outside gene matches: 4. As DNA, the CDR3 is TGTGCCAGCAGCGTAGAAGGTAGCGGGGCCTACAATGAGCAGTTCTTC. It specifies CASSVEGSGAYNEQFF.

This clone was counted a single time. The V and J genes are TRBV5-4 and TRBJ1-1; 9 nucleotides match TRBD1. Germline CDR1 reads SGHNT; CDR2 reads YYREEE (reference sequence). V shed 4 bases, J shed 2 bases, and the junction held 6 bases outside the gene matches. CDR3 length: 15 amino acids. CDR3 loop: CASSPSTGGNTEAFF. The CDR3 coding sequence is TGTGCCAGCAGCCCGTCGACAGGGGGAAACACTGAAGCTTTCTTT.

The rearrangement links TRBV5-5 to TRBJ2-5; TRBD2 might be the D (5 bases). Trimming took 2 bases from V and 3 from J, leaving 14 bases between them. Germline-derived CDR1 and CDR2 are SGHKS and YYEKEE (reference sequence). This CDR3 spans 15 amino acids. CDR3 region: CASSLDGPGEETQYF. The CDR3, as DNA: TGTGCCAGCAGCTTAGACGGTCCCGGGGAAGAGACCCAGTACTTC.

The DNA for the CDR3 is TGTGCCAGCAGCTTGAACGGGAGGCCCTGGGAGCAGTACTTC. It is translated as CASSLNGRPWEQYF. The chain carries TRBV5-4 and TRBJ2-7, with TRBD2 identical over 7 bases. The V gene's germline CDR1 is SGHNT and CDR2 YYREEE (reference sequence). The V gene end was trimmed by 1 base and the J gene end by 7 bases; junction bases not matched to a gene: 8. CDR3 size: 14 residues.

The CDR3 reads CASARTGELFF. Written as DNA, the CDR3 is TGTGCCAGCGCTCGGACCGGGGAGCTGTTTTTT. The V gene is TRBV5-5, the J gene TRBJ2-2; no reliable D call. Per germline, CDR1 SGHKS and CDR2 YYEKEE (reference sequence). This CDR3 has 11 residues. V was cut by 7 bases and J by 5 bases, with 6 bases left in between.

The chain carries TRBV29-1 and TRBJ1-1, with D unclear. V dropped 6 bases and J dropped 0 bases, with 11 bases sitting between them. Per the germline V gene, CDR1 is SQVTM and CDR2 is ANQGSEA. This CDR3 is 13 amino acids long. CDR3 protein: CSVVPVLNTEAFF. In DNA form, the CDR3 reads TGCAGCGTCGTGCCAGTATTGAACACTGAAGCTTTCTTT.

The rearrangement uses TRBV4-2 and TRBJ2-2; maybe TRBD2 (6 bases). The germline V and J ends were trimmed by 0 bases and 7 bases, with 15 bases remaining between them. The CDR3 length is 16 residues. CDR1 is LGHNA, CDR2 YNFKEQ, per germline. CDR3 DNA sequence: TGTGCCAGCAGCCAAGAGACGGGAGCTTTTATCGGGGAGCTGTTTTTT. It is translated as CASSQETGAFIGELFF.

This sequence joins TRBV18 and TRBJ1-5; no reliable D call. In germline, CDR1 is KGHSH, CDR2 LQKENI. V gave up 2 bases and J gave up 3 bases, with 5 bases separating them. The CDR3 extends over 13 amino acids. CDR3 in DNA: TGTGCCAGCTCACCAGGGCTCAATCAGCCCCAGCATTTT. As protein: CASSPGLNQPQHF. The entire variable domain, with the rest obtained from reference TRBV18 and TRBJ1-5, is as follows: NAGVMQNPRHLVRRRGQEARLRCSPMKGHSHVYWYRQLPEEGLKFMVYLQKENIIDESGMPKERFSAEFPKEGPSILRIQQVVRGDSAAYFCASSPGLNQPQHFGDGTRLSIL.

The chain uses TRBV18 and TRBJ1-2, with D hard to call. V was shortened by 1 base and J by 4 bases, with 10 bases between the two germline ends. CDR1 and CDR2 (germline): KGHSH, LQKENI. The CDR3 is 14 amino acids. In DNA, the CDR3 is TGTGCCAGCTCACCACTAGAGTCGGTCTATGGCTACACCTTC. This gives the protein CASSPLESVYGYTF.

V usage is TRBV9 and J usage is TRBJ2-5; 7 nucleotides align to TRBD2. The CDR3 consists of 15 residues. The germline gives CDR1 SGDLS, CDR2 YYNGEE. Unmatched junction bases numbered 9, after V lost 5 bases and J lost 2 bases. In DNA, the CDR3 is TGTGCCAGCAGTCCGGCTAGCGGTATTCAAGAGACCCAGTACTTC. It is translated as CASSPASGIQETQYF.